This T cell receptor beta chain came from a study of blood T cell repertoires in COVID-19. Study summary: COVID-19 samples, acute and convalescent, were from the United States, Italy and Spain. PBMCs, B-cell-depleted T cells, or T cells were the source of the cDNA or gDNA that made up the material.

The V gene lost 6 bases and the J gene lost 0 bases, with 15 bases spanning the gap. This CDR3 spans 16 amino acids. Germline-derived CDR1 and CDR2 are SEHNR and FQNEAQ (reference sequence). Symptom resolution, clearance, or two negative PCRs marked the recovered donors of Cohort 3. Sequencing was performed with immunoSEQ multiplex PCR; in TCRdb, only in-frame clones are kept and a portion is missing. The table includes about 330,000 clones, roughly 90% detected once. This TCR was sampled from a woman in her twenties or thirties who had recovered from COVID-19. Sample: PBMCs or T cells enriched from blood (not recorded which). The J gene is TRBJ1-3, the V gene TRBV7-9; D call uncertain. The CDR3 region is CASSIYSRISGNTIYF. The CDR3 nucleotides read TGTGCCAGCAGTATTTATAGCAGAATCTCTGGAAACACCATATATTTT.